This T cell receptor (beta chain) was identified during a study of graft-versus-host responses after intestinal transplantation. Only in-frame clones appear in the TCRdb table, and some are missing; sequencing was by immunoSEQ multiplex PCR. The table lists 110,000 to 150,000 clones, 85% to 95% of them singletons. Details on this clone: Antigen unknown.

V lost 5 bases, J lost 4 bases, and 5 bases stayed unmatched. Germline CDR1 SGHAT, CDR2 FQNNGV. This CDR3 is 14 amino acids long. The TCR comes from a human donor who received an intestinal transplant. This chain joins TRBV11-2 and TRBJ2-7, with TRBD2 matching 10 bases. The input for sequencing was unstimulated CD4+ T cells sorted from spleen or lymph node cells, taken before intestinal transplant. The CDR3 sequence: CASSILAGAYEQYF. The CDR3 region has the DNA TGTGCCAGCAGCATCCTAGCGGGAGCATACGAGCAGTACTTC.